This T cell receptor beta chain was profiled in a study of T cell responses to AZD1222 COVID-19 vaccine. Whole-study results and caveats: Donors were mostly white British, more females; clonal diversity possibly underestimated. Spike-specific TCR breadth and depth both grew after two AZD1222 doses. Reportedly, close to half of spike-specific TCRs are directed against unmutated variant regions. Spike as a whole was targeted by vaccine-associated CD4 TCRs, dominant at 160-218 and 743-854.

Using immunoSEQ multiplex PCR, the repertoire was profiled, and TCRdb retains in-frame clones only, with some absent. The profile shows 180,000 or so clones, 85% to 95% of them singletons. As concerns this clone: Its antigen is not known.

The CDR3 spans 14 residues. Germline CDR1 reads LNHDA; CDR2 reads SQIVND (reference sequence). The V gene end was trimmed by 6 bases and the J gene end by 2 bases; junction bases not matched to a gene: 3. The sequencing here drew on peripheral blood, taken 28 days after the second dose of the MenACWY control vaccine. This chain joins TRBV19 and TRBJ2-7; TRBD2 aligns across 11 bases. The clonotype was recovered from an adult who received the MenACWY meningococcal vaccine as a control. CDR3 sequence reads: CASRLAGGPYEQYF. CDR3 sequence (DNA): TGTGCCAGTAGGCTAGCGGGGGGACCCTACGAGCAGTACTTC.